This T cell receptor beta chain came from a study of early T cells in non-severe SARS-CoV-2 infection (dated by TCRdb to about 2021). Broadly, across the study: Because TCR sequencing was done on bulk RNA from unsorted whole blood, the alpha and beta chains could not be paired.

Trimming at the junction amounts to 5 bases on V and 4 bases on J, and the germline ends lie 10 bases apart. In the germline V gene, CDR1 corresponds to SGDLS and CDR2 to YYNGEE. From cysteine to phenylalanine, the CDR3 is 13 amino acids long. Left in the record is the CDR3 DNA by itself, 39 bases read in frame from the first base. The receptor library was made with 5' RACE. The run used a NextSeq 500. The TCR library protocol attached unique molecular identifiers to individual cDNA molecules to correct for sequencing error and PCR bias. Sequencing covered both TCR alpha and beta chains, and within each sample the abundances of alpha and beta sequences were tightly co-correlated. Regarding the original processing steps: Decombinator V4 was used to annotate TCR sequences for V gene, J gene and CDR3. TCRs were defined as expanded if a significant change between any two time points was detected under a Poisson model with p below 0.0001. TCR abundances were normalised to the total number of TCRs sequenced in each sample and reported as counts per million. MAIT TCRs were defined by TRAV1-2 paired with TRAJ12, TRAJ20 or TRAJ33, and iNKT TCRs by TRAV10 paired with TRAJ18. VDJdb, accessed 1 November 2021, was searched for CMV, EBV and SARS-CoV-2 annotated TCRs, excluding TCRs annotated for multiple antigens. TCRdb trimmed the raw reads at Q25, called clones with MiXCR and kept productive beta chains. Merged by CDR3 protein, the rows form single entries marked with the most common genes and DNA. These V and J calls rely on TCRdb rather than the paper's analysis. In all, the sample holds about 58,000 distinct CDR3 sequences, and roughly 13% of those were seen once. The leading ten clones occupy 7.5% to 10% of the sample.

This was a case-control study nested in a cohort of healthcare workers in London, UK, who had nasopharyngeal swab PCR tests and blood samples taken every week. Between 23 and 31 March 2020, the week of the UK lockdown, healthcare workers were enrolled and then followed up weekly for as long as 16 weeks. Regarding this clonotype: No cognate antigen has been identified for it. The input lacks base qualities; no much larger clone sits a single base away.

Study-wide findings and limitations: VDJdb matching was skewed toward anti-spike CD8 responses and likely underestimated virus-specific expansions, missing private and CD4 specificities.

This receptor was identified in an adult who was a healthcare worker with PCR-confirmed SARS-CoV-2 infection or an uninfected control (not recorded which). Sequenced: whole blood. The receptor chain draws on TRBV9 and TRBJ1-5; the D gene is unclear. The CDR3 has the sequence CASSETGNQPQHF. The DNA sequence follows: TGTGCCAGCAGTGAAACTGGAAATCAGCCCCAGCATTTT.